The entry that follows covers one TCR beta chain sequence. Its antigen is undetermined. TCRbeta libraries were built with three rounds of nested PCR, modified from ARM-PCR. TCRdb itself ran the multiplex PCR reads through MiXCR, one entry per CDR3 protein. Altogether 100,000 to 120,000 distinct CDR3 sequences are present, approximately 80% being singletons, with the ten largest covering about 22%. The source of the sample is a study of tumor and adjacent non-tumor tissue in lung cancer. At the level of the study: Samples averaged around 4 million productive TCRbeta reads each.

V lost 7 bases and J 3 bases, leaving 17 bases between the germline ends. The CDR3 sequence is 14 residues long. Per germline, CDR1 SQVTM and CDR2 ANQGSEA. Broader study findings: Patients with more diverse tumor TCRs had worse survival.

RNA was extracted from bulk tissue without any cell sorting. The chain links TRBV29-1 to TRBJ2-3; TRBD1 might be the D (5 bases). Sequenced input: lung tumor tissue. This sequence was found in a man between 65 and 85 years old with non-small cell lung cancer. The CDR3 spells CSANDCHRTDTQYF. The CDR3, as DNA: TGCAGCGCAAACGACTGCCACAGGACAGATACGCAGTATTTT.